This TCR beta chain was captured by sequencing in a study of post-analysis software for immune sequencing data. Findings and caveats of the study: F measure showed strong co-clustering of same-batch samples. Significantly decreased normalized Chao1 diversity was recorded for multiple sclerosis patients relative to controls. The study found TRBV5-6, TRBV5-1 and TRBV20-1 among about five TRBV segments more frequent in patients than controls.

For this clonotype: The antigen is unknown.

Unique molecular identifiers were present in the TCR beta cDNA libraries. Once roughly 1 to 11 million T cells were used, roughly 500,000 cDNA molecules resulted. Via MiXCR, TCRdb re-called the PCR reads, giving one row per CDR3 protein. The table records 600,000 to 700,000 distinct CDR3 sequences, approximately 60% of them present only once. The CDR3 extends over 15 amino acids. Germline-derived CDR1 and CDR2 are ENHRY and SYGVKD. The chain couples TRBV10-3 to TRBJ2-5; tentatively, D is TRBD2 (5 bases). The J call is in doubt because the DNA end fits TRBJ2-7 better. The sample consisted of blood. The origin of this receptor is a girl aged 2-10 years with multiple sclerosis. The DNA for the CDR3 is TGTGCCATCAGTGAGTCAAGTCGGGCGGAGGCCGAGCAGTACTTC. Its protein is CAISESSRAEAEQYF.